The 18 T cell receptor beta chains below come from one sample, sequenced in a study of shared clonotypes between healthy human individuals (dated by TCRdb to about 2020). The library was made by the immunoSEQ multiplex PCR assay. The table was pulled from immuneACCESS by TCRdb, which kept in-frame rearrangements only. Such tables lose some clones; where checked, under half of the loss comes from unresolved V genes, and the rest has no known cause. For this sample there are about 1.5 million clones; 95% to 99% appear just once. The ten largest make up about 0.42% of the sample. Sequenced material: naive CD4+ T cells sorted from blood. The sample's cell subset or site label, in plain terms: CD45RA+ positively selected. All receptors derive from a man in his thirties or forties in good health.

This chain joins TRBV6-5 and TRBJ2-3; 10 positions match TRBD2. CDR1 is MNHEY and CDR2 is SVGAGI in the germline V gene. The V gene end was trimmed by 6 bases and the J gene end by 0 bases; junction bases not matched to a gene: 3. The CDR3 runs to 15 residues. CDR3 DNA sequence: TGTGCCAGCAGAGGACTAGCGGAGAGCACAGATACGCAGTATTTT. Amino acid sequence: CASRGLAESTDTQYF.

The chain combines TRBV14 with TRBJ2-1; 7 bases align to TRBD2. Germline values: CDR1 SGHDN, CDR2 FVKESK. J gave up 8 bases and V 3 bases, and 13 bases lay outside the gene matches. The CDR3 sequence is 16 residues long. CDR3 bases: TGTGCCAGCAGCCAGGGGGTCCAGCGGGGAGGTTATGAGCAGTTCTTC. Residues: CASSQGVQRGGYEQFF.

CDR3 bases: TGTGCCAGCAGCCAAGGTACTCTGATGAGTGTAGAGACCCAGTACTTC. It yields the protein CASSQGTLMSVETQYF. This rearrangement joins TRBV14 to TRBJ2-5, with D uncertain. Germline CDR1 is SGHDN and CDR2 is FVKESK. The CDR3 sequence is 16 residues long. V lost 1 base to trimming and J lost 4 bases, with 16 bases between them.

The rearrangement links TRBV11-2 to TRBJ2-2, with 14 bases aligning to TRBD2. From germline, CDR1 is SGHAT and CDR2 FQNNGV. V trimming: 1 base; J trimming: 3 bases; junction bases outside the gene matches: 4. There are 18 residues in the CDR3. This CDR3 is CASSLAPGLAGDTGELFF. CDR3 bases: TGTGCCAGCAGCTTAGCGCCGGGACTAGCGGGAGACACCGGGGAGCTGTTTTTT.

The chain joins TRBV11-2 to TRBJ2-5; tentatively, D is TRBD2 (5 bases). Trimming left V 5 bases short and J 3 bases short, with 13 bases between. The germline gives CDR1 SGHAT, CDR2 FQNNGV. There are 14 residues in the CDR3. DNA for the CDR3: TGTGCCAGCAGCCCCTCTGGGGAGAAAGAGACCCAGTACTTC. This encodes CASSPSGEKETQYF.

V is TRBV4-1 and J is TRBJ2-7, with 8 bases fitting TRBD2. Germline-derived CDR1 and CDR2 are MGHRA and YSYEKL. Losses at the gene ends were 2 bases for V and 0 bases for J; bases not matched to a gene: 9. This CDR3 comprises 17 residues. The CDR3 DNA reads as TGCGCCAGCAGCCAAACAAATTTAGCGGGGACCTCCTACGAGCAGTACTTC. Protein product: CASSQTNLAGTSYEQYF.

The rearrangement joins TRBV28 to TRBJ2-5; D unclear. V was shortened by 3 bases and J by 2 bases, with 10 bases between the two germline ends. This CDR3 has 14 amino acids. Germline V lookup: CDR1 MDHEN, CDR2 SYDVKM. CDR3 nucleotide sequence: TGTGCCAGCAGTTTGCCGATTGCGCAAGAGACCCAGTACTTC. Encoded protein: CASSLPIAQETQYF. The whole variable domain, remainder taken from reference TRBV28 and TRBJ2-5, is DVKVTQSSRYLVKRTGEKVFLECVQDMDHENMFWYRQDPGLGLRLIYFSYDVKMKEKGDIPEGYSVSREKKERFSLILESASTNQTSMYLCASSLPIAQETQYFGPGTRLLVL.

The chain carries TRBV10-3 and TRBJ1-2; tentative D call: TRBD1 (5 bases). Per the germline V gene, CDR1 is ENHRY and CDR2 is SYGVKD. This CDR3 comprises 17 residues. With 4 bases removed from V and 6 bases from J, the gap between germline ends came to 24 bases. The CDR3 loop is CAISGGLRDRQLNGYTF. CDR3 in DNA: TGTGCCATCAGTGGGGGCCTCCGCGACAGACAACTAAATGGCTACACCTTC.

This chain joins TRBV6-5 and TRBJ1-3, with a possible D match to TRBD1 (6 bases). The CDR3 has 14 amino acids. Per the germline V gene, CDR1 is MNHEY and CDR2 is SVGAGI. The ends were cut back, 8 bases at V and 1 base at J, with 12 bases in the middle. The CDR3 DNA follows: TGTGCCAGCGCACCACAGGGTTCTGGAAACACCATATATTTT. Translated: CASAPQGSGNTIYF.

This sequence joins TRBV28 and TRBJ2-7; either TRBD1 or TRBD2 may fit D (7 bases each). This CDR3 spans 15 amino acids. V shed 5 bases and J shed 3 bases, with 17 bases lying between them. Germline values: CDR1 MDHEN, CDR2 SYDVKM. CDR3 nucleotides: TGTGCCAGCAGTCCGGGGGGACAGTCCTACTACGAGCAGTACTTC. It encodes CASSPGGQSYYEQYF.

This chain connects TRBV19 to TRBJ1-1, with TRBD1 identical over 7 bases. Per the germline V gene, CDR1 is LNHDA and CDR2 is SQIVND (reference sequence). V lost 5 bases, J lost 5 bases, and 14 bases stayed unmatched. The length of the CDR3 is 16 residues. CDR3: CASSPPIRGGATEAFF. CDR3 nucleotides: TGTGCCAGTAGTCCTCCGATTAGAGGGGGCGCTACTGAAGCTTTCTTT.

CDR3 region: CSGQGDGYGYTF. Here the CDR3 DNA reads TGCAGTGGTCAGGGAGACGGCTATGGCTACACCTTC. This chain connects TRBV29-1 to TRBJ1-2; D is perhaps TRBD1 (5 bases). Germline-derived CDR1 and CDR2 are SQVTM and ANQGSEA. This CDR3 region has 12 residues.

Only one count was recorded for this clone. The chain couples TRBV10-3 to TRBJ2-2; D possibly corresponds to TRBD2 (5 bases). CDR1 is ENHRY and CDR2 is SYGVKD in the germline V gene. V was trimmed by 3 bases and J by 3 bases, leaving 11 bases between them. CDR3 length: 15 residues. The CDR3 sequence: CAISERLADTGELFF. The CDR3 DNA sequence: TGTGCCATCAGTGAACGGCTAGCTGACACCGGGGAGCTGTTTTTT.

In the case of this clone: The germline gene is not matched at one end of the junction; a read error may be the cause. This rearrangement joins TRBV15 to TRBJ2-2, with 9 positions matching TRBD2. The CDR3 length is 17 residues. From germline, CDR1 is LNHNV and CDR2 YYDKDF (reference sequence). This CDR3 reads CATRRAGAGGNSGELFF. The CDR3 coding sequence is TGTGCCACCAGGCGGGCAGGGGCGGGAGGGAACTCCGGGGAGCTGTTTTTT.

The rearrangement links TRBV15 to TRBJ1-2; tentatively, D is TRBD1 (5 bases). V was pared by 0 bases and J by 7 bases, with 15 bases between. Per germline, CDR1 LNHNV and CDR2 YYDKDF (reference sequence). The CDR3 spans 15 residues. CDR3 in amino acids: CATSRDRRGVGGYTF. CDR3 sequence (DNA): TGTGCCACCAGCAGAGATCGCCGGGGGGTCGGTGGCTACACCTTC.

This chain uses TRBV6-6 with TRBJ1-5; D is perhaps TRBD1 (5 bases). The length of the CDR3 is 15 residues. CDR1 and CDR2 from the germline V gene are MNHNY and SVGAGI (reference sequence). Trimming took off 3 bases at V and 4 bases at J, with 13 bases between the two ends. The CDR3 here is CASSYVRDYNQPQHF. In nucleotides, the CDR3 is TGTGCCAGCAGTTATGTGAGGGACTATAATCAGCCCCAGCATTTT.

This rearrangement joins TRBV6-6 to TRBJ1-1; 7 bases match TRBD1. CDR3 length equals 11 residues. The V gene's germline CDR1 is MNHNY and CDR2 SVGAGI (reference sequence). The V gene end was trimmed by 5 bases and the J gene end by 9 bases; junction bases not matched to a gene: 3. Here the CDR3 DNA reads TGTGCCAGCAGTGGGACAGAAAAAGCTTTCTTT. Protein sequence: CASSGTEKAFF.

The chain uses TRBV6-1 and TRBJ1-1; possibly TRBD1 for D (5 bases). This CDR3 is built from 14 residues. Germline V lookup: CDR1 MNHNS, CDR2 SASEGT. V gave up 5 bases and J gave up 3 bases, with 13 bases separating them. The CDR3 protein is CASSWAGIDTEAFF. The DNA for the CDR3 is TGTGCCAGCAGTTGGGCAGGGATAGACACTGAAGCTTTCTTT.